The sequence of this T cell receptor beta chain was determined in a study of blood T cell repertoires in COVID-19. Background on the study: Both acute and convalescent COVID-19 samples were obtained from the United States, Italy and Spain.

Profiling relied on immunoSEQ multiplex PCR, and the TCRdb table lists in-frame clones only, not all of them. Of nearly 200,000 clones in the sample, approximately 83% were seen once. Either two negative PCRs, clearance, or symptom resolution qualified Cohort 3 donors as recovered. The CDR3 spans 13 residues. V was shortened by 5 bases and J by 8 bases, with 15 bases between the two germline ends. The germline CDR1 and CDR2 sequences are SGHDN and FVKESK. Sample: PBMCs or T cells enriched from blood (not recorded which). This TCR was sampled from a man aged 35-49 years who had recovered from COVID-19. This chain connects TRBV14 to TRBJ2-5; TRBD1 is a possible D gene (6 bases). CDR3 amino acids: CASSVQGVRTQYF. CDR3 sequence (DNA): TGTGCCAGCAGCGTACAGGGAGTCAGAACCCAGTACTTC.